Following are 27 T cell receptor beta chains from one sample sequenced in a study of T-cell memory formation after mild COVID-19. One entry per CDR3 protein results from TCRdb running MiXCR on the 5' RACE reads. In the table there are 110,000 to 150,000 distinct CDR3 sequences, about 14% of which are singletons. The sample consisted of PBMCs or a T cell subset sorted from them (not recorded which). Receptors were obtained from an adult woman who had mild COVID-19 (a few samples of this study predate the infection). Cell type and time point are not known.

The genes are TRBV7-9 and TRBJ2-1; TRBD1 aligns across 8 bases. This CDR3 contains 16 residues. Germline V gene lookup returns CDR1 SEHNR and CDR2 FQNEAQ (reference sequence). The V segment lost 5 bases and the J segment 0 bases; nucleotides outside the gene matches: 6. The CDR3 DNA follows: TGTGCCAGCAGCCGTGGGACAGGACCCTCCTACAATGAGCAGTTCTTC. Its translation: CASSRGTGPSYNEQFF.

V and J are TRBV4-2 and TRBJ2-1; 7 nucleotides line up with TRBD2. Trimming at V came to 0 bases and at J to 5 bases, leaving 7 bases not matched to a gene. Per germline, CDR1 LGHNA and CDR2 YNFKEQ. The CDR3 length is 16 residues. The CDR3 DNA reads as TGTGCCAGCAGCCAAGATGGGCTAGCGGTTAACAATGAGCAGTTCTTC. Its protein is CASSQDGLAVNNEQFF.

The genes are TRBV10-3 and TRBJ1-1; D might be TRBD1 (5 bases). The CDR3 contains 14 residues. The V end was cut by 3 bases, the J end by 1 base, with 9 bases between. Germline CDR1 reads ENHRY; CDR2 reads SYGVKD. The CDR3 loop reads CAISDIGGNTEAFF. The CDR3 coding sequence is TGTGCCATCAGTGACATCGGGGGGAACACTGAAGCTTTCTTT.

The rearrangement links TRBV25-1 to TRBJ2-7, with 12 bases that match TRBD1. Trimming removed 3 bases from V and 5 bases from J; junction bases left unmatched: 5. The CDR3 is 15 residues long. CDR1 is MGHDK and CDR2 is SYGVNS in the germline V gene. CDR3 coding DNA: TGTGCCAGCAGTGATCCCGGGACAGGGGGCCACGAGCAGTACTTC. Protein sequence: CASSDPGTGGHEQYF.

The chain has TRBV19 and TRBJ1-5; weak D call: TRBD1 (6 bases). V lost 4 bases and J 0 bases, leaving 10 bases between the germline ends. This CDR3 contains 15 residues. Germline V gene lookup returns CDR1 LNHDA and CDR2 SQIVND (reference sequence). The CDR3 here is CASSTGDYSNQPQHF. CDR3 sequence (DNA): TGTGCCAGTAGTACAGGGGACTATAGCAATCAGCCCCAGCATTTT.

This clonotype was counted ten times or more. This chain connects TRBV4-3 to TRBJ2-1, with D possibly matching TRBD1 (6 bases). Germline assignment: CDR1 LGHNA and CDR2 YSLEER. This CDR3 has 14 residues. Trimming cost V 4 bases and J 2 bases, with 9 bases left between them. The CDR3 region is CASSLQGPYNEQFF. CDR3 bases: TGCGCCAGCAGCCTGCAGGGGCCCTACAATGAGCAGTTCTTC.

The chain couples TRBV7-6 to TRBJ2-7; 8 bases map to TRBD1. CDR1 and CDR2 from the germline V gene are SGHVS and FNYEAQ. The junction had 10 bases not matched to a gene; V was cut back by 1 base and J by 5 bases. The CDR3 is made up of 16 amino acids. The CDR3 spells CASSLGGQEILDEQYF. The CDR3 DNA reads as TGTGCCAGCAGCTTAGGGGGACAGGAGATCCTGGACGAGCAGTACTTC.

This clonotype was seen more than once but under ten times. The chain recombines TRBV6-6 with TRBJ1-2; TRBD1 agrees at 9 bases. Germline CDR1 reads MNHNY; CDR2 reads SVGAGI (reference sequence). This CDR3 is 15 amino acids long. The V and J ends lost 6 bases and 4 bases, in that order; junction bases with no gene match: 9. The CDR3: CASSRVQGATYGYTF. The CDR3 DNA sequence: TGTGCCAGCAGCCGAGTACAGGGGGCCACCTATGGCTACACCTTC.

The sample holds a few counts of this clonotype. V is TRBV24-1 and J is TRBJ2-3, with 9 bases that match TRBD1. The CDR3 has 16 amino acids. Losses at the gene ends were 4 bases for V and 0 bases for J; bases not matched to a gene: 4. The germline CDR1 and CDR2 sequences are KGHDR and SFDVKD. The CDR3 nucleotides read TGTGCCACCAGTGACAACAGGGGGCGCAGCACAGATACGCAGTATTTT. Translation gives CATSDNRGRSTDTQYF.

This clonotype has only a few counts. The V gene is TRBV7-8, the J gene TRBJ2-1; 8 nucleotides align to TRBD2. Per germline, CDR1 SGHVS and CDR2 FQNEAQ. The junction had 5 bases not matched to a gene; V was cut back by 8 bases and J by 5 bases. The CDR3 runs 13 residues. The CDR3 bases are TGTGCCAGCCTGGGGACTAGAGACAATGAGCAGTTCTTC. This encodes CASLGTRDNEQFF.

This clonotype occurred a few times. The chain employs TRBV10-3 and TRBJ2-7, with TRBD1 as a possible D gene (5 bases). V lost 6 bases to trimming and J lost 4 bases, with 10 bases between them. Germline CDR1 and CDR2: ENHRY and SYGVKD. This CDR3 has 12 amino acids. CDR3 sequence (DNA): TGTGCCATCAGCCTTCAGGGATACGAGCAGTACTTC. This encodes CAISLQGYEQYF.

This clonotype was observed a handful of times. The rearrangement uses TRBV7-6 and TRBJ2-1, with D possibly called TRBD1 or TRBD2 (6 bases each). Per germline, CDR1 SGHVS and CDR2 FNYEAQ. V was pared by 1 base and J by 6 bases, with 13 bases between. CDR3 length: 15 amino acids. The CDR3 DNA reads as TGTGCCAGCAGCTTAGGTCCCGGGGGCCGCAATGAGCAGTTCTTC. Its translation: CASSLGPGGRNEQFF.

This clonotype was seen ten or more times. The chain combines TRBV4-1 with TRBJ2-3; D is unclear. Germline V gene data show CDR1 as MGHRA and CDR2 as YSYEKL. This CDR3 comprises 17 residues. V was pared by 0 bases and J by 1 base, with 14 bases between. In DNA, the CDR3 is TGCGCCAGCAGCCAAGATCGAACCGCTCTTGGCACAGATACGCAGTATTTT. Residues: CASSQDRTALGTDTQYF.

This clonotype was recorded many times. The chain joins TRBV7-9 to TRBJ2-7; 8 bases are a match to TRBD1. Unmatched junction bases numbered 6, after V lost 5 bases and J lost 3 bases. The CDR3 covers 14 residues. The germline CDR1 and CDR2 sequences are SEHNR and FQNEAQ (reference sequence). CDR3 sequence: CASSQSGQGYEQYF. The CDR3 nucleotides read TGTGCCAGCAGCCAATCAGGACAGGGCTACGAGCAGTACTTC.

The rearrangement links TRBV12-3 or TRBV12-4 to TRBJ2-1, with a weak D call TRBD1 (5 bases). There are 14 residues in the CDR3. V dropped 3 bases and J dropped 2 bases, with 8 bases sitting between them. The CDR3 region has the DNA TGTGCCAGCAGTTTGCAGGGAACCTACAATGAGCAGTTCTTC. Translation gives CASSLQGTYNEQFF.

This clonotype was seen a handful of times. The chain carries TRBV21-1 and TRBJ2-5; TRBD2 was called by the table and not checked on the DNA. TRBV21-1 is described as a pseudogene. The CDR3 sequence is 19 residues long. The DNA of the CDR3 is TGTGCCAGCAGCATGACTAGCGGGGGGGCAGGCGGATCCTCGGAGACCCAGTACTTC. Its protein product is CASSMTSGGAGGSSETQYF.

The chain uses TRBV15 and TRBJ2-1, with a tentative D call TRBD2 (6 bases). Between the trimmed V and J ends, which lost 5 bases and 0 bases, there was a span of 14 bases. Germline V gene sequence: CDR1 LNHNV, CDR2 YYDKDF (reference sequence). CDR3 size: 16 residues. The CDR3 loop reads CATSPGVGGSYNEQFF. Here the CDR3 DNA reads TGTGCCACCAGCCCTGGGGTCGGGGGCTCCTACAATGAGCAGTTCTTC. The entire variable domain, with the rest obtained from reference TRBV15 and TRBJ2-1, is as follows: DAMVIQNPRYQVTQFGKPVTLSCSQTLNHNVMYWYQQKSSQAPKLLFHYYDKDFNNEADTPDNFQSRRPNTSFCFLDIRSPGLGDTAMYLCATSPGVGGSYNEQFFGPGTRLTVL.

The table lists this clonotype with a few counts. The chain joins TRBV20-1 to TRBJ2-1; possibly TRBD2 for D (6 bases). The CDR3 consists of 15 residues. The V gene lost 0 bases and the J gene lost 7 bases, with 16 bases spanning the gap. In germline, CDR1 is DFQATT, CDR2 SNEGSKA (reference sequence). The CDR3 loop is CSARDWDWAGNEQFF. CDR3 coding DNA: TGCAGTGCTAGAGATTGGGACTGGGCGGGTAATGAGCAGTTCTTC.

The CDR3 is CASSLGQGTTEAFF. The CDR3 DNA is TGTGCCAGCAGCTTAGGACAGGGCACCACTGAAGCTTTCTTT. The J gene is TRBJ1-1, the V gene TRBV11-2; 7 bases fit TRBD1. The CDR3 length is 14 residues. Unmatched junction bases numbered 3, after V lost 1 base and J lost 4 bases. Germline lookup yields CDR1 SGHAT and CDR2 FQNNGV.

This clonotype was seen only a few times. This chain connects TRBV9 to TRBJ1-1, with TRBD1 identical over 7 bases. CDR1 is SGDLS, CDR2 YYNGEE, per germline. With 2 bases clipped from V and 1 base from J, the junction kept 2 bases outside the gene matches. The CDR3 spans 14 residues. CDR3 in DNA: TGTGCCAGCAGCGTTCGACAGGGGAACACTGAAGCTTTCTTT. Its translation: CASSVRQGNTEAFF.

This clonotype showed up many times. V usage is TRBV12-3 or TRBV12-4 and J usage is TRBJ1-5; D is uncertain. The CDR3 extends over 14 amino acids. V was pared by 4 bases and J by 4 bases, with 11 bases between. The CDR3 sequence is CASSYWGTNQPQHF. Written as DNA, the CDR3 is TGTGCCAGCAGTTACTGGGGAACTAATCAGCCCCAGCATTTT.

This clonotype has a count of ten or more. The gene calls are TRBV7-9 and TRBJ2-7; 8 bases map to TRBD1. CDR3 length: 16 residues. Germline CDR1 is SEHNR and CDR2 is FQNEAQ (reference sequence). V dropped 1 base and J dropped 2; count of bases not matched to a gene: 7. CDR3 bases: TGTGCCAGCAGCTTAGTTGAGGGACAGGACACCTACGAGCAGTACTTC. This sequence encodes CASSLVEGQDTYEQYF.

The V call is TRBV2, the J call TRBJ2-5; 13 positions match TRBD2. V lost 7 bases to trimming and J lost 4 bases; unmatched junction nucleotides: 12. CDR3 size: 17 residues. Germline CDR1 and CDR2: SNHLY and FYNNEI. In DNA form, the CDR3 reads TGTGCCAGCACCCCGCCCGGACTAGCGGGAGCCACAGAGACCCAGTACTTC. Protein product: CASTPPGLAGATETQYF. The full variable domain, completed using reference TRBV2 and TRBJ2-5, is EPEVTQTPSHQVTQMGQEVILRCVPISNHLYFYWYRQILGQKVEFLVSFYNNEISEKSEIFDDQFSVERPDGSNFTLKIRSTKLEDSAMYFCASTPPGLAGATETQYFGPGTRLLVL.

The V call is TRBV29-1, the J call TRBJ2-1; 7 bases map to TRBD1. V trimming: 5 bases; J trimming: 2 bases; junction bases outside the gene matches: 6. From germline, CDR1 is SQVTM and CDR2 ANQGSEA. The CDR3 is made up of 14 amino acids. CDR3 DNA: TGCAGCGTTACCCCCAGGGGGACCTACAATGAGCAGTTCTTC. Encoded protein: CSVTPRGTYNEQFF.

This clonotype was recorded at least ten times. The chain has TRBV14 and TRBJ2-7; D is unclear. Between the trimmed V and J ends, which lost 1 base and 3 bases, there was a span of 4 bases. CDR1 and CDR2 from the germline V gene are SGHDN and FVKESK. The CDR3 length is 12 residues. The CDR3 nucleotides read TGTGCCAGCAGCCAAGTAAGCTACGAGCAGTACTTC. It specifies CASSQVSYEQYF.

The chain combines TRBV7-9 with TRBJ2-7; D may be TRBD1 or TRBD2 (5 bases each). Per germline, CDR1 SEHNR and CDR2 FQNEAQ (reference sequence). The V end was cut by 5 bases, the J end by 6 bases, with 23 bases between. The CDR3 has 16 residues. The CDR3 here is CASSAGTATLSGEQYF. DNA of the CDR3: TGTGCCAGCAGCGCTGGGACCGCAACTCTTTCCGGCGAGCAGTACTTC. Based on the CDR3 plus reference TRBV7-9 and TRBJ2-7, the full variable domain is DTGVSQNPRHKITKRGQNVTFRCDPISEHNRLYWYRQTLGQGPEFLTYFQNEAQLEKSRLLSDRFSAERPKGSFSTLEIQRTEQGDSAMYLCASSAGTATLSGEQYFGPGTRLTVT.

This clonotype was counted many times. J is TRBJ2-5 and V is TRBV4-3; 8 positions agree with TRBD2. This CDR3 has 16 amino acids. From germline, CDR1 is LGHNA and CDR2 YSLEER. V was clipped by 0 bases and J by 5 bases; unmatched bases: 8. The CDR3: CASSQDPAGGVETQYF. CDR3 coding DNA: TGCGCCAGCAGCCAAGATCCTGCGGGAGGAGTGGAGACCCAGTACTTC.